These 24 T cell receptor beta chains were all obtained from the same sample, sequenced in a study of T cell responses to AZD1222 COVID-19 vaccine. Using immunoSEQ multiplex PCR, the repertoire was profiled, and TCRdb retains in-frame clones only, with some absent. Among approximately 46,000 clones listed, over 85% were seen once. Source: peripheral blood, taken 28 days after the second AZD1222 dose. Receptors originate from an adult who received the AZD1222 COVID-19 vaccine.

This chain uses TRBV9 with TRBJ2-7; D remains ambiguous. The CDR3 spans 13 residues. V was cut by 0 bases and J by 1 base, with 5 bases left in between. Germline V gene lookup returns CDR1 SGDLS and CDR2 YYNGEE. CDR3 loop: CASSVGLSYEQYF. In DNA, the CDR3 is TGTGCCAGCAGCGTAGGACTTTCCTACGAGCAGTACTTC. Full variable domain (rest looked up from reference TRBV9 and TRBJ2-7): DSGVTQTPKHLITATGQRVTLRCSPRSGDLSVYWYQQSLDQGLQFLIQYYNGEERAKGNILERFSAQQFPDLHSELNLSSLELGDSALYFCASSVGLSYEQYFGPGTRLTVT.

V is TRBV28 and J is TRBJ2-1; D not certain. Per germline, CDR1 MDHEN and CDR2 SYDVKM. The CDR3 is 16 residues long. The ends were cut back, 2 bases at V and 0 bases at J, with 11 bases in the middle. The chain's CDR3 is CASSLLRSLSYNEQFF. The CDR3 bases are TGTGCCAGCAGTTTACTGCGGAGCCTCTCCTACAATGAGCAGTTCTTC.

This sequence joins TRBV28 and TRBJ1-5; tentatively, D is TRBD1 (6 bases). Trimming stripped 6 bases from V and 3 bases from J, with 12 bases between. Germline CDR1 MDHEN, CDR2 SYDVKM. This CDR3 comprises 14 residues. CDR3 nucleotides: TGTGCCAGCAGCCAGGGGACGGCCAATCAGCCCCAGCATTTT. It specifies CASSQGTANQPQHF. The variable domain in full, with the rest retrieved from reference TRBV28 and TRBJ1-5, is DVKVTQSSRYLVKRTGEKVFLECVQDMDHENMFWYRQDPGLGLRLIYFSYDVKMKEKGDIPEGYSVSREKKERFSLILESASTNQTSMYLCASSQGTANQPQHFGDGTRLSIL.

The chain recombines TRBV20-1 with TRBJ2-5; D unclear. V dropped 3 bases and J dropped 1 base, with 9 bases sitting between them. Germline values: CDR1 DFQATT, CDR2 SNEGSKA (reference sequence). There are 13 residues in the CDR3. In DNA, the CDR3 is TGCAGTGCTAGTTCCACTCTCCAAGAGACCCAGTACTTC. This codes for CSASSTLQETQYF.

The chain recombines TRBV19 with TRBJ2-1, with D perhaps being TRBD1 or TRBD2 (5 bases each). Germline values: CDR1 LNHDA, CDR2 SQIVND (reference sequence). Trimming took 4 bases from V and 5 from J, leaving 12 bases between them. The CDR3 sequence is 14 residues long. The CDR3 DNA is TGTGCCAGTAGTACCCGGGACCGAGACAATGAGCAGTTCTTC. It specifies CASSTRDRDNEQFF.

The chain employs TRBV5-1 and TRBJ2-5; 14 nucleotides agree with TRBD2. The germline V gene has CDR1 SGHRS and CDR2 YFSETQ. Losses at the gene ends were 4 bases for V and 2 bases for J; bases not matched to a gene: 1. The CDR3 is made up of 15 amino acids. For the CDR3, the DNA is TGCGCCAGCAGCAGACTAGCGGGAGGGCAAGAGACCCAGTACTTC. Translated, it gives CASSRLAGGQETQYF.

The genes are TRBV5-1 and TRBJ2-7, with 7 bases fitting TRBD2. Germline CDR1 and CDR2: SGHRS and YFSETQ. J lost 1 base, V lost 3 bases, and 1 base had no gene match. This CDR3 is 13 amino acids long. The CDR3 DNA reads as TGCGCCAGCAGCTGGCGGGGGTCCTACGAGCAGTACTTC. It encodes CASSWRGSYEQYF. Filled out from reference TRBV5-1 and TRBJ2-7, the complete variable domain reads KAGVTQTPRYLIKTRGQQVTLSCSPISGHRSVSWYQQTPGQGLQFLFEYFSETQRNKGNFPGRFSGRQFSNSRSEMNVSTLELGDSALYLCASSWRGSYEQYFGPGTRLTVT.

The V call is TRBV5-6, the J call TRBJ1-1; D gene unclear. The CDR3 runs to 12 residues. Trimming took 6 bases from V and 1 from J, leaving 7 bases between them. Germline CDR1 reads SGHDT; CDR2 reads YYEEEE. The CDR3 here is CASKARNTEAFF. The DNA for the CDR3 is TGTGCCAGCAAGGCACGGAACACTGAAGCTTTCTTT.

This clone was recorded only once. The rearrangement links TRBV29-1 to TRBJ2-2; D unclear. V shed 6 bases and J shed 0 bases, with 8 bases lying between them. Germline CDR1 is SQVTM and CDR2 is ANQGSEA. The CDR3 runs to 13 residues. Here the CDR3 reads CSVHGANTGELFF. DNA for the CDR3: TGCAGCGTACACGGAGCGAACACCGGGGAGCTGTTTTTT.

The chain is built from TRBV4-1 and TRBJ2-7, with D maybe TRBD1 (6 bases). The CDR3 covers 13 residues. V lost 3 bases, J lost 3 bases, and 9 bases lay in between. CDR1 is MGHRA and CDR2 is YSYEKL in the germline V gene. The CDR3 DNA follows: TGCGCCAGCAGCCAGAACAGGGACTACGAGCAGTACTTC. It translates to CASSQNRDYEQYF.

V usage is TRBV10-3 and J usage is TRBJ2-2, with D possibly TRBD2 on 6 matching bases. The CDR3 runs to 15 residues. The V gene's germline CDR1 is ENHRY and CDR2 SYGVKD. V was pared by 4 bases and J by 2 bases, with 11 bases between. DNA of the CDR3: TGTGCCATCAGTGTCGGGGGATCAAACACCGGGGAGCTGTTTTTT. It is translated as CAISVGGSNTGELFF.

J is TRBJ2-5 and V is TRBV7-9; the D is unclear. Germline CDR1 is SEHNR and CDR2 is FQNEAQ (reference sequence). The CDR3 has 12 residues. Trimming pared 5 bases from V and 5 bases from J, leaving 9 bases between. The CDR3 DNA sequence: TGTGCCAGCAGCGAGGTTGGGGAGACCCAGTACTTC. This gives the protein CASSEVGETQYF.

The chain combines TRBV19 with TRBJ2-7, with no clear D. The CDR3 is 14 residues long. V lost 1 base, J lost 3 bases, and 10 bases lay in between. CDR1 is LNHDA and CDR2 is SQIVND in the germline V gene (reference sequence). As DNA, the CDR3 is TGTGCCAGTAGTATAGCTGGACCGCACTACGAGCAGTACTTC. Its protein is CASSIAGPHYEQYF.

The chain links TRBV5-4 to TRBJ2-7; D is unresolved. V lost 0 bases and J lost 4, with 2 bases in between. This CDR3 is 11 amino acids long. Germline CDR1 is SGHNT and CDR2 is YYREEE (reference sequence). As DNA, the CDR3 is TGTGCCAGCAGCTTGGAATACGAGCAGTACTTC. It specifies CASSLEYEQYF.

The chain recombines TRBV5-1 with TRBJ2-2; TRBD1 aligns across 8 bases. This CDR3 region has 15 residues. Germline V lookup: CDR1 SGHRS, CDR2 YFSETQ. The V gene end was trimmed by 5 bases and the J gene end by 2 bases; junction bases not matched to a gene: 5. The CDR3 DNA sequence: TGCGCCAGCAGTCGACAGGGGTCCAACACCGGGGAGCTGTTTTTT. It codes for CASSRQGSNTGELFF.

This clone appeared a few times. The V call is TRBV7-2, the J call TRBJ2-7; TRBD2 matches 8 bases. The CDR3 has 15 amino acids. Per the germline V gene, CDR1 is SGHTA and CDR2 is FQGNSA. V shed 0 bases and J 4 bases; nucleotides not matched to a gene: 5. CDR3 protein: CASSLAGTSLYEQYF. In nucleotides, the CDR3 is TGTGCCAGCAGCTTAGCGGGGACTAGTCTTTACGAGCAGTACTTC.

This rearrangement joins TRBV28 to TRBJ2-6; either TRBD1 or TRBD2 may fit D (6 bases each). The CDR3 loop spans 19 amino acids. Germline V lookup: CDR1 MDHEN, CDR2 SYDVKM. V was clipped by 1 base and J by 0 bases, with 16 bases between them. In DNA, the CDR3 is TGTGCCAGCAGTTTATTTAGCGGCAGGGGCCTCTCTGGGGCCAACGTCCTGACTTTC. Its translation is CASSLFSGRGLSGANVLTF.

The chain is built from TRBV12-5 and TRBJ1-2, with TRBD1 as a possible D gene (5 bases). CDR1 and CDR2 (germline): LGHNT, FRNRAP. There are 16 residues in the CDR3. Trimming cost V 4 bases and J 1 base, with 16 bases left between them. CDR3 loop: CASGWGSGLDNYGYTF. The CDR3 DNA reads as TGTGCTAGTGGTTGGGGATCAGGGCTGGATAACTATGGCTACACCTTC.

This clone was found once. V gene TRBV19 combines with J gene TRBJ2-7; 9 bases align to TRBD1. V lost 6 bases, J lost 0 bases, and 6 bases stayed unmatched. Germline values: CDR1 LNHDA, CDR2 SQIVND (reference sequence). The CDR3 length is 15 residues. CDR3 residues: CASSPGQGSSYEQYF. CDR3 DNA sequence: TGTGCCAGTAGCCCTGGACAGGGGAGCTCCTACGAGCAGTACTTC. Based on the CDR3 plus reference TRBV19 and TRBJ2-7, the full variable domain is DGGITQSPKYLFRKEGQNVTLSCEQNLNHDAMYWYRQDPGQGLRLIYYSQIVNDFQKGDIAEGYSVSREKKESFPLTVTSAQKNPTAFYLCASSPGQGSSYEQYFGPGTRLTVT.

Of note for this clone: An end of the junction differs from the germline gene, which may be a read error. The chain has TRBV5-6 and TRBJ1-2, with 9 bases aligning to TRBD1. The germline V gene has CDR1 SGHDT and CDR2 YYEEEE. The CDR3 spans 14 residues. CDR3 residues: CASSLLSDRGFPSF. CDR3 nucleotides: TGTGCCAGCAGCTTGTTGTCGGACAGGGGTTTCCCGTCCTTC.

This chain joins TRBV9 and TRBJ1-5; D possibly corresponds to TRBD1 (5 bases). The germline CDR1 and CDR2 sequences are SGDLS and YYNGEE. This CDR3 is 14 amino acids long. V was trimmed by 0 bases and J by 6 bases, leaving 10 bases between them. CDR3 DNA: TGTGCCAGCAGCGTAGGACAGAGGAGTCAGCCCCAGCATTTT. Encoded protein: CASSVGQRSQPQHF.

V is TRBV5-1 and J is TRBJ2-1, with TRBD2 matching over 12 bases. V lost 4 bases and J lost 2; bases outside the gene matches: 4. This CDR3 spans 16 amino acids. Germline CDR1 is SGHRS and CDR2 is YFSETQ. The CDR3 sequence is CASSAGLAGTYNEQFF. The CDR3 DNA is TGCGCCAGCAGCGCCGGACTAGCGGGAACCTACAATGAGCAGTTCTTC.

The V and J genes are TRBV2 and TRBJ1-1; the D is unclear. The V and J ends lost 0 bases and 5 bases respectively, with 10 bases between them. Germline V gene sequence: CDR1 SNHLY, CDR2 FYNNEI. This CDR3 comprises 14 residues. CDR3 sequence (DNA): TGTGCCAGCAGTGAAGCCAGGAGGGAAACTGAAGCTTTCTTT. Protein sequence: CASSEARRETEAFF.

This clone was seen a single time. This chain links TRBV18 with TRBJ2-5; no definite D call. The V end lost 4 bases, the J end lost 0 bases, and 6 bases lay between the germline ends. The CDR3 contains 13 residues. In germline, CDR1 is KGHSH, CDR2 LQKENI. Written as DNA, the CDR3 is TGTGCCAGCTCACGCGAAGACCAAGAGACCCAGTACTTC. This sequence encodes CASSREDQETQYF.